The 26 T cell receptor beta chains presented below share a single source sample, sequenced in a study of blood T cell repertoires in COVID-19. TCRdb keeps only in-frame clones here, not all; method: immunoSEQ multiplex PCR. The table has some 100,000 clones, approximately 83% seen once. The specimen sequenced was PBMCs or T cells enriched from blood (not recorded which). Receptor source: a woman aged 45-65 years who had recovered from COVID-19.

The J gene is TRBJ1-2, the V gene TRBV7-9; the match to TRBD1 covers 9 bases. CDR1 is SEHNR and CDR2 is FQNEAQ in the germline V gene (reference sequence). After removal of 1 base from V and 0 bases from J, the junction contained 6 bases not matched to a gene. The CDR3 runs 17 residues. CDR3 nucleotide sequence: TGTGCCAGCAGCTTAGTTGCGGGACAGGGAACTAACTATGGCTACACCTTC. Translation gives CASSLVAGQGTNYGYTF.

This chain joins TRBV7-3 and TRBJ2-1, with TRBD2 matching 7 bases. The CDR3 is made up of 16 amino acids. Germline loops: CDR1 SGHTA, CDR2 FQGTGA. Trimming cost V 1 base and J 3 bases; bases outside gene matches: 6. The CDR3 nucleotides read TGTGCCAGCAGCTTAAGGTCCACTAGCGACTACAATGAGCAGTTCTTC. Translated: CASSLRSTSDYNEQFF.

This clone has a handful of counts. The CDR3 region is CASSQDAAAYGYTF. CDR3 sequence (DNA): TGTGCCAGCAGCCAAGATGCGGCAGCCTATGGCTACACCTTC. The chain uses TRBV14 and TRBJ1-2; no firm D call. The CDR3 has 14 amino acids. Deletions cut 0 bases from V and 4 bases from J, with 9 bases between. The V gene's germline CDR1 is SGHDN and CDR2 FVKESK.

The J gene is TRBJ1-1, the V gene TRBV3-1 (or the pseudogene TRBV3-2); 9 nucleotides match TRBD1. The CDR3 has 15 residues. After removal of 4 bases from V and 4 bases from J, the junction contained 7 bases not matched to a gene. Germline CDR1 is LGHDT and CDR2 is YNNKEL (reference sequence). Here the CDR3 reads CASSRQGTGSTEAFF. The DNA for the CDR3 is TGTGCCAGCAGCCGTCAAGGGACAGGGTCCACTGAAGCTTTCTTT.

The V and J genes are TRBV30 and TRBJ1-2, with 8 positions matching TRBD1. V gave up 4 bases and J gave up 5 bases; unmatched junction bases: 9. Germline V gives CDR1 GTSNPN, CDR2 SVGIG (reference sequence). This CDR3 contains 14 residues. DNA for the CDR3: TGTGCCTGGAATGGGGACAGGACGGTGTATGGCTACACCTTC. Encoded protein: CAWNGDRTVYGYTF.

The V gene is TRBV11-1, the J gene TRBJ2-5; 12 bases agree with TRBD1. This CDR3 region has 15 residues. V was clipped by 5 bases and J by 6 bases; unmatched bases: 7. Germline CDR1 and CDR2: SGHAT and FQDESV (reference sequence). CDR3 sequence reads: CASSGTGGRTKTQYF. The DNA for the CDR3 is TGTGCCAGCAGCGGGACAGGGGGCAGGACGAAGACCCAGTACTTC.

The chain links TRBV27 to TRBJ2-5; TRBD1 agrees at 8 bases. The CDR3 covers 16 residues. Per germline, CDR1 MNHEY and CDR2 SMNVEV (reference sequence). J gave up 1 base and V 2 bases, and 6 bases lay outside the gene matches. In nucleotides, the CDR3 is TGTGCCAGCAGTTTACTCGGACAGGGAGCCCAAGAGACCCAGTACTTC. Protein sequence: CASSLLGQGAQETQYF.

This clone was found a few times. This chain links TRBV28 with TRBJ1-5; D is possibly TRBD1 (5 bases). The CDR3 runs 15 residues. The germline V and J ends were trimmed by 6 bases and 2 bases, with 14 bases remaining between them. The germline CDR1 and CDR2 sequences are MDHEN and SYDVKM. The CDR3 loop is CASSSRGQGNQPQHF. The DNA of the CDR3 is TGTGCCAGCAGCTCAAGGGGCCAGGGCAATCAGCCCCAGCATTTT. Drawing the rest from reference TRBV28 and TRBJ1-5, the complete variable domain is DVKVTQSSRYLVKRTGEKVFLECVQDMDHENMFWYRQDPGLGLRLIYFSYDVKMKEKGDIPEGYSVSREKKERFSLILESASTNQTSMYLCASSSRGQGNQPQHFGDGTRLSIL.

The chain couples TRBV29-1 to TRBJ1-4; D ambiguous. The CDR3 has 15 residues. Trimming cost V 4 bases and J 0 bases, with 12 bases left between them. Per germline, CDR1 SQVTM and CDR2 ANQGSEA. In DNA form, the CDR3 reads TGCAGCGTTGGTCTGAAGCCTACAACTAATGAAAAACTGTTTTTT. It encodes CSVGLKPTTNEKLFF.

The sample holds one count of this clone. The rearrangement uses TRBV19 and TRBJ1-5, with D tentatively TRBD1 (5 bases). Trimming stripped 4 bases from V and 3 bases from J, with 13 bases between. Germline loops: CDR1 LNHDA, CDR2 SQIVND (reference sequence). This CDR3 spans 15 amino acids. This CDR3 reads CASSNGIGDNQPQHF. CDR3 DNA sequence: TGTGCCAGTAGTAACGGAATAGGGGACAATCAGCCCCAGCATTTT.

This clone was recorded a few times. The gene calls are TRBV12-5 and TRBJ2-3; TRBD2 matches 14 bases. V trimming: 1 base; J trimming: 4 bases; junction bases outside the gene matches: 7. The CDR3 extends over 18 amino acids. Germline V gives CDR1 LGHNT, CDR2 FRNRAP. The CDR3 is CASGLGLAGGIRSDTQYF. DNA for the CDR3: TGTGCTAGTGGTTTGGGACTAGCGGGAGGGATACGATCAGATACGCAGTATTTT.

The chain is built from TRBV30 and TRBJ2-1, with 8 bases lining up with TRBD2. Germline-derived CDR1 and CDR2 are GTSNPN and SVGIG (reference sequence). This CDR3 spans 14 amino acids. The V and J ends lost 4 bases and 6 bases, in that order; junction bases with no gene match: 8. The CDR3 nucleotides read TGTGCCTGGATCGAGCGGGAGCTCCCCAATGAGCAGTTCTTC. Its translation is CAWIERELPNEQFF. The variable domain in full, completed from reference TRBV30 and TRBJ2-1, reads SQTIHQWPATLVQPVGSPLSLECTVEGTSNPNLYWYRQAAGRGLQLLFYSVGIGQISSEVPQNLSASRPQDRQFILSSKKLLLSDSGFYLCAWIERELPNEQFFGPGTRLTVL.

The V gene is TRBV3-1 (or the pseudogene TRBV3-2), the J gene TRBJ1-4, with 7 bases that match TRBD1. CDR1 is LGHDT, CDR2 YNNKEL, per germline (reference sequence). This CDR3 is built from 16 residues. J was trimmed by 5 bases and V by 2 bases; bases with no gene match: 8. The CDR3 region has the DNA TGTGCCAGCAGCCAACCCCACAGGGGAACGAATGAAAAACTGTTTTTT. It encodes CASSQPHRGTNEKLFF.

As DNA, the CDR3 is TGTGCCAGCAGCCCGGGTACCTCCCTGCAGCCCCAGCATTTT. As protein: CASSPGTSLQPQHF. The rearrangement joins TRBV7-9 to TRBJ1-5, with D uncertain. The CDR3 is 14 amino acids. Trimming took 5 bases from V and 7 from J, leaving 15 bases between them. Germline V CDR1 and CDR2: SEHNR, FQNEAQ (reference sequence).

The rearrangement uses TRBV9 and TRBJ1-2, with D unresolved. Between the trimmed V and J ends, which lost 4 bases and 2 bases, there was a span of 9 bases. This CDR3 has 13 amino acids. Germline V gives CDR1 SGDLS, CDR2 YYNGEE. CDR3 DNA sequence: TGTGCCAGCAGCCCCCGAGGAAACTATGGCTACACCTTC. Translation gives CASSPRGNYGYTF. Filled out from reference TRBV9 and TRBJ1-2, the complete variable domain reads DSGVTQTPKHLITATGQRVTLRCSPRSGDLSVYWYQQSLDQGLQFLIQYYNGEERAKGNILERFSAQQFPDLHSELNLSSLELGDSALYFCASSPRGNYGYTFGSGTRLTVV.

The genes are TRBV2 and TRBJ1-6; D uncertain. Trimming left V 4 bases short and J 0 bases short, with 4 bases between. This CDR3 contains 14 residues. Germline V gene sequence: CDR1 SNHLY, CDR2 FYNNEI. CDR3 amino acids: CASSGSSYNSPLHF. In DNA form, the CDR3 reads TGTGCCAGCAGTGGTAGCTCCTATAATTCACCCCTCCACTTT.

CDR3 DNA sequence: TGTGCCAGCAGCTTACGGGGGACTAGCACAGATACGCAGTATTTT. As protein: CASSLRGTSTDTQYF. The chain recombines TRBV11-3 with TRBJ2-3; D possibly corresponds to TRBD2 (6 bases). The germline CDR1 and CDR2 sequences are SGHNT and YENEEA. The germline V and J ends were trimmed by 2 bases and 0 bases, with 9 bases remaining between them. This CDR3 has 15 amino acids.

The rearrangement links TRBV5-6 to TRBJ1-2; 7 bases agree with TRBD1. In germline, CDR1 is SGHDT, CDR2 YYEEEE. The CDR3 is 14 amino acids. V trimming: 1 base; J trimming: 2 bases; junction bases outside the gene matches: 2. CDR3: CASSLRDSNYGYTF. The CDR3 bases are TGTGCCAGCAGCTTGAGGGACAGCAACTATGGCTACACCTTC.

The J gene is TRBJ1-2, the V gene TRBV28, with 7 bases identical to TRBD1. Unmatched junction bases numbered 5, after V lost 2 bases and J lost 8 bases. This CDR3 comprises 13 residues. Per the germline V gene, CDR1 is MDHEN and CDR2 is SYDVKM. The CDR3: CASSLRQGGGYTF. The CDR3 DNA is TGTGCCAGCAGTTTAAGACAGGGCGGAGGCTACACCTTC.

The V gene is TRBV5-1, the J gene TRBJ2-5; 9 bases are a match to TRBD1. The CDR3 has 15 residues. V was clipped by 1 base and J by 4 bases; unmatched bases: 5. Germline V gene sequence: CDR1 SGHRS, CDR2 YFSETQ. CDR3 in amino acids: CASSLSGTGRETQYF. The CDR3 bases are TGCGCCAGCAGCTTGTCCGGGACAGGGCGAGAGACCCAGTACTTC.

Comments on this clone: The DNA is left out, because the CDR3 cannot be placed on it with certainty; the CDR3 is given as TCRdb lists it. The genes are TRBV10-1 and TRBJ1-1; the tabulated D call, TRBD1, remains unverified against the DNA. Termini included, the CDR3 measures 15 amino acids. The germline V gene encodes CDR1 WNHNN and CDR2 SYGVQD (reference sequence). This CDR3 is CASSSSDRVNTEAFF.

The chain combines TRBV2 with TRBJ1-6; maybe TRBD1 (5 bases). V gave up 7 bases and J gave up 8 bases, with 12 bases separating them. The CDR3 sequence is 13 residues long. CDR1 is SNHLY, CDR2 FYNNEI, per germline. CDR3 sequence: CASNQGMHSPLHF. Here the CDR3 DNA reads TGTGCCAGCAACCAGGGAATGCATTCACCCCTCCACTTT.

V and J are TRBV6-5 and TRBJ2-7, with 11 bases that match TRBD2. With V trimmed by 5 bases and J by 2 bases, 5 bases remained unmatched. The CDR3 extends over 15 amino acids. Germline assignment: CDR1 MNHEY and CDR2 SVGAGI. The DNA for the CDR3 is TGTGCCAGCAGTCGGCTAGCGGGGGGCCCCTACGAGCAGTACTTC. It codes for CASSRLAGGPYEQYF.

This clone was detected only a few times. V gene TRBV19 combines with J gene TRBJ1-1; weak D call: TRBD1 (5 bases). Trimming removed 5 bases from V and 7 bases from J, with 17 bases in between. Germline loops: CDR1 LNHDA, CDR2 SQIVND (reference sequence). The CDR3 loop spans 14 amino acids. CDR3 protein: CASSVRGGGREAFF. CDR3 nucleotides: TGTGCCAGTAGTGTCCGGGGCGGAGGGCGTGAAGCTTTCTTT.

In DNA, the CDR3 is TGTGCCAGTAGTTTCCAGGGCTCCACAGATACGCAGTATTTT. Amino acids: CASSFQGSTDTQYF. V gene TRBV19 combines with J gene TRBJ2-3, with D maybe TRBD1 (5 bases). This CDR3 has 14 amino acids. V gave up 5 bases and J gave up 2 bases, with 11 bases separating them. Germline CDR1 and CDR2: LNHDA and SQIVND (reference sequence).

V and J are TRBV30 and TRBJ1-4; tentatively, D is TRBD1 (5 bases). Germline CDR1 and CDR2: GTSNPN and SVGIG (reference sequence). V was cut by 5 bases and J by 8 bases, with 18 bases left in between. CDR3 size: 14 residues. The CDR3 DNA reads TGTGCCTGGTCCCAGAGCAGGCGGGGGGAAAAACTGTTTTTT. This translates into CAWSQSRRGEKLFF.